This is a list of T cell receptor beta chains from one sample in a study of cytomegalovirus exposure and HLA in healthy donors. Profiling relied on immunoSEQ multiplex PCR, and the TCRdb table lists in-frame clones only, not all of them. This table has about 180,000 clones, 60% to 85% appearing once. Material: PBMCs. All receptors derive from a young man in good health and CMV-seronegative. The CDR3 runs from the conserved cysteine through the conserved F or W. The order of the fields is CDR3 protein, CDR3 DNA, V gene, J gene, clone size, D gene. A D gene is named only where the DNA matches it firmly. Clone size is shown for a subset of rows, as once, few, many or a class of expanded clone.

CASSFGGSHEQYF	TGTGCCAGCAGCTTTGGGGGGAGCCACGAGCAGTACTTC	TRBV7-2	TRBJ2-7	-	-
CASSTGGGSAYEQYF	TGTGCCAGCAGTACCGGAGGAGGATCAGCCTACGAGCAGTACTTC	TRBV6-5	TRBJ2-7	-	-
CASSFGTGVNEQYF	TGTGCCAGCAGCTTCGGGACAGGGGTGAACGAGCAGTACTTC	TRBV7-9	TRBJ2-7	-	TRBD1
CASMGQVTYEQYF	TGTGCCAGCATGGGACAGGTCACCTACGAGCAGTACTTC	TRBV28	TRBJ2-7	-	TRBD1
CASSIQYEKLFF	TGTGCCAGTAGTATACAATATGAAAAACTGTTTTTT	TRBV19	TRBJ1-4	-	-
CASSLDSYSNQPQHF	TGTGCCAGCAGTTTGGACAGCTATAGCAATCAGCCCCAGCATTTT	TRBV6-4	TRBJ1-5	-	-
CASSEPGTPKLFF	TGCGCCAGCAGTGAGCCCGGGACACCAAAACTGTTTTTT	TRBV10-2	TRBJ1-4	-	-
CASGSVDTQYF	TGTGCTAGTGGTTCCGTGGATACGCAGTATTTT	TRBV12-5	TRBJ2-3	-	-
CASSSGGIEGYTF	TGCGCCAGCAGCTCCGGAGGGATTGAGGGCTACACCTTC	TRBV5-1	TRBJ1-2	-	-
CASSPLSGYGYTF	TGTGCCAGCAGTCCCCTTTCCGGCTATGGCTACACCTTC	TRBV6-6	TRBJ1-2	-	-
CSVTGAQETQYF	TGCAGCGTTACAGGGGCTCAGGAGACCCAGTACTTC	TRBV29-1	TRBJ2-5	-	TRBD1
CASSYEGSYNSPLHF	TGTGCCAGCAGTTACGAGGGTTCCTATAATTCACCCCTCCACTTT	TRBV6-5	TRBJ1-6	-	-
CASSPRTGNSYGYTF	TGTGCCAGCAGCCCCAGGACAGGGAACTCCTATGGCTACACCTTC	TRBV7-9	TRBJ1-2	few	TRBD1
CASSGSSGRRNEQFF	TGTGCCAGCAGTGGTTCTAGCGGGAGGAGGAATGAGCAGTTCTTC	TRBV2	TRBJ2-1	-	TRBD2
CASSETSGRGSTGELFF	TGTGCCAGCAGTGAGACTAGCGGGAGGGGAAGCACCGGGGAGCTGTTTTTT	TRBV2	TRBJ2-2	-	TRBD2
CASGTGTGLYQHF	TGTGCCAGCGGAACCGGGACAGGGTTATATCAGCATTTT	TRBV2	TRBJ1-5	-	TRBD1
CASSLGGGLGYTF	TGCGCCAGCAGCTTGGGCGGGGGCCTTGGCTACACCTTC	TRBV5-1	TRBJ1-2	-	-
CASSILPGNTIYF	TGTGCCAGTAGTATCCTCCCTGGAAACACCATATATTTT	TRBV19	TRBJ1-3	-	-
CASRRTSGSPYEQYF	TGTGCCAGCAGAAGAACTAGCGGGAGTCCCTACGAGCAGTACTTC	TRBV25-1	TRBJ2-7	-	TRBD2
CASSLGGLRTDTQYF	TGTGCCAGCAGCTTAGGTGGACTAAGGACAGATACGCAGTATTTT	TRBV7-2	TRBJ2-3	few	-
CAWSQGLTSYEQYF	TGTGCCTGGAGTCAGGGTTTAACCTCCTACGAGCAGTACTTC	TRBV30	TRBJ2-7	-	-
CASSLRGRSTEAFF	TGTGCCAGCAGCTTGCGGGGGAGGAGCACTGAAGCTTTCTTT	TRBV5-4	TRBJ1-1	-	-
CASRTKAGSPLHF	TGCGCCAGCAGAACGAAAGCGGGTTCACCCCTCCACTTT	TRBV5-1	TRBJ1-6	few	-
CASSFDRGEGGYTF	TGTGCCAGCAGCTTTGACAGGGGTGAGGGTGGCTACACCTTC	TRBV7-3	TRBJ1-2	-	TRBD1
CASSGQLGGAKNIQYF	TGTGCCAGCAGTGGCCAACTCGGGGGAGCCAAAAACATTCAGTACTTC	TRBV6-1	TRBJ2-4	-	-
CASSFGSGRANGDSYEQYF	TGCGCCAGCAGCTTCGGGAGTGGCCGCGCTAATGGAGACTCCTACGAGCAGTACTTC	TRBV5-1	TRBJ2-7	-	-
CASRAGSGVYEQYF	TGTGCCAGCAGGGCCGGTAGCGGGGTCTACGAGCAGTACTTC	TRBV27	TRBJ2-7	-	TRBD2
CASSSGLAAPYEQYF	TGTGCCAGTAGTTCCGGCCTAGCGGCACCGTACGAGCAGTACTTC	TRBV19	TRBJ2-7	once	TRBD2
CATSRVLGEGTQETQYF	TGTGCCACCAGCAGAGTCCTCGGGGAGGGGACCCAAGAGACCCAGTACTTC	TRBV15	TRBJ2-5	-	TRBD2
CASSSRLSSYEQYF	TGCGCCAGCAGCTCGAGACTTAGCTCCTACGAGCAGTACTTC	TRBV5-1	TRBJ2-7	-	-
CASNFPLAVTDTQYF	TGTGCCAGCAATTTTCCGCTAGCGGTCACAGATACGCAGTATTTT	TRBV6-1	TRBJ2-3	-	TRBD2
CASSESVSQETQYF	TGTGCCAGCAGTGAAAGCGTCAGCCAAGAGACCCAGTACTTC	TRBV6-1	TRBJ2-5	-	-
CASSPRWGPGTEAFF	TGCGCCAGCAGCCCCCGCTGGGGGCCGGGCACTGAAGCTTTCTTT	TRBV5-1	TRBJ1-1	few	-
CASTPHTSGRNEQFF	TGCGCCAGCACCCCCCATACTAGCGGGAGAAATGAGCAGTTCTTC	TRBV10-2	TRBJ2-1	-	TRBD2
CASSLDRVVGEQYF	TGTGCCAGCAGTTTGGACAGGGTGGTCGGCGAGCAGTACTTC	TRBV28	TRBJ2-7	-	TRBD1
CASSQTIQGEYEQYF	TGCGCCAGCAGCCAAACAATACAGGGGGAATACGAGCAGTACTTC	TRBV4-1	TRBJ2-7	-	TRBD1
CASQGNPNEKLFF	TGTGCCAGCCAGGGTAATCCTAATGAAAAACTGTTTTTT	TRBV2	TRBJ1-4	once	-
CASSPSTGYGNTIYF	TGCGCCAGCAGCCCCTCGACAGGGTATGGAAACACCATATATTTT	TRBV5-1	TRBJ1-3	-	TRBD1
CASRHHPGQGSAFF	TGTGCCAGCAGGCATCACCCGGGACAGGGGAGTGCTTTCTTT	TRBV28	TRBJ1-1	few	TRBD1
CASSSGGVSSGNTIYF	TGCGCCAGCAGCTCGGGCGGGGTTTCCTCGGGAAACACCATATATTTT	TRBV5-1	TRBJ1-3	-	-
CASSHAGTGVGYTF	TGCGCCAGCAGCCACGCCGGGACAGGGGTTGGCTACACCTTC	TRBV4-1	TRBJ1-2	-	TRBD1
CASSFLAGVETGELFF	TGTGCCAGCAGCTTTCTTGCCGGGGTGGAAACCGGGGAGCTGTTTTTT	TRBV5-6	TRBJ2-2	-	-
CASSPLGSSYEQYF	TGTGCCAGCAGCCCGTTGGGGAGCTCCTACGAGCAGTACTTC	TRBV14	TRBJ2-7	-	-
CASSLNGVGSYEQYF	TGTGCCAGCAGTTTAAACGGGGTAGGATCCTACGAGCAGTACTTC	TRBV27	TRBJ2-7	-	-
CASSPLGQGTYNSPLHF	TGTGCCAGCTCACCACTCGGACAGGGGACCTATAATTCACCCCTCCACTTT	TRBV18	TRBJ1-6	-	TRBD1
CASSPLIAGGRDEQFF	TGTGCCAGCAGCCCGCTGATAGCGGGGGGTCGGGATGAGCAGTTCTTC	TRBV4-2	TRBJ2-1	-	TRBD2
CASSTRDLPGPQHF	TGCGCCAGCAGCACCCGGGACTTGCCTGGGCCCCAGCATTTT	TRBV4-1	TRBJ1-5	-	-
CASSLTRGGTQYF	TGCGCCAGCAGCTTGACCCGGGGGGGGACCCAGTACTTC	TRBV5-1	TRBJ2-5	-	TRBD2
CASSFGQSGLAQHF	TGTGCCAGCAGTTTTGGGCAGTCGGGGTTGGCCCAGCATTTT	TRBV28	TRBJ1-5	-	-
CASSQDGTLTSGLQETQYF	TGCGCCAGCAGCCAAGATGGGACCCTGACTAGCGGGCTACAAGAGACCCAGTACTTC	TRBV4-1	TRBJ2-5	-	TRBD2
CASAKREGRAEQFF	TGTGCCAGCGCCAAGCGGGAGGGCAGGGCCGAGCAGTTCTTC	TRBV28	TRBJ2-1	-	TRBD2
CASGGLALSYNEQFF	TGTGCCAGCGGAGGACTAGCGCTTTCCTACAATGAGCAGTTCTTC	TRBV6-1	TRBJ2-1	-	TRBD2
CASRSPPGQGAGTF	TGTGCCAGCAGGTCCCCTCCCGGACAGGGGGCTGGCACCTTC	TRBV2	TRBJ1-2	few	TRBD1